This entry is about one T cell receptor beta chain. The sample holds a few counts of this clonotype. Its antigen specificity is not known. No base qualities exist here, and no much larger clone lies one base off it. In light of the paper, this sample's time point label describes: sample taken at primary tumor resection. Samples were obtained from approximately 77 patients with early-stage, untreated non-small cell lung cancer from the lung TRACERx cohort. TCR sequencing used whole RNA extracted from tumor and nontumor lung tissue, or from cryopreserved PBMC samples, without cell sorting. Patients were selected for TCR sequencing only if sufficient RNA was available from at least two tumor regions. The data belong to a study of spatial heterogeneity in lung cancer (dated by TCRdb to between 2018 and 2021). About the full investigation: More beta-chain than alpha-chain transcripts were consistently detected, likely reflecting higher beta-chain transcript abundance. In the raw uncorrected reads, each unique combination of TCR and UMI appeared more than ten times on average. The study quantitatively compared TCR alpha and beta repertoires across multiple tumor regions, matched nontumor lung and blood in non-small cell lung cancer. The study linked features of the TCR repertoire to counts of nonsynonymous mutations, which were determined by whole-exome sequencing of tumor tissue. Both alpha and beta chains were TCR-sequenced in 210 or so tumor regions, 64 matched nontumor lung samples and around 54 PBMC samples obtained at surgery.

Libraries were constructed by 5' RACE. For sequencing, a NextSeq 500 was employed. In the TCR library protocol, a unique molecular identifier was attached to each TCR cDNA molecule so that PCR and sequencing errors could be corrected. From the authors' description of their analysis: TCR identification, UMI-based error correction and CDR3 extraction were performed with Decombinator tools. TCRs above a frequency of 2 per 1,000, corresponding to the top 1% of the tumor frequency distribution, were defined as expanded. Renyi diversity was calculated using the R vegan package after each repertoire was subsampled 100 times to 5,000 TCRs. CDR3 similarity networks were built from amino acid triplet string-kernel similarity, with CDR3s being connected when pairwise similarity was above 0.82. TCRdb trimmed public reads at Q25 via fastp, called clones via MiXCR and kept in-frame beta chains. Every distinct CDR3 protein forms one entry, paired with its most common genes and DNA. What appears here as the V and J calls and clone size reflects TCRdb's work, not the paper's. This sample gives about 80,000 distinct CDR3 sequences in total; about 8% of them show up just once. In total, the top ten clones hold about 7% of the sample.

Overall results and qualifications from the work: Ubiquitous expanded tumor TCRs showed up in blood more often at tumor resection than at routine follow-up. Additional single-cell paired TCR alpha and beta sequencing was considered necessary to confirm, at a functional level, the hypothesis that regional TCRs recognize regional mutations.

Trimming takes 6 bases from V and 5 bases from J, and the germline ends sit 8 bases apart. Inclusive of the bounding cysteine and phenylalanine, the CDR3 is 11 residues long. The DNA shown is the 33-base CDR3, in frame from base 1. Looking up the germline V gene yields CDR1 SGHDT and CDR2 YYEEEE. The sequencing here drew on PBMCs, taken at surgery. Recombination joined TRBV5-6 with TRBJ2-5, with an unclear D gene assignment. The source of this sequence is a male donor with early-stage non-small cell lung cancer. CDR3 loop: CASTRTETQYF. Read as DNA, the sequence is TGTGCCAGCACGCGGACCGAGACCCAGTACTTC.